The 23 T cell receptor beta chains reported below all come from one sample, sequenced in a study of shared T cell receptors in the human thymus. The data were produced by immunoSEQ multiplex PCR, yet TCRdb's version contains in-frame clones alone and is incomplete. This table has approximately 580,000 clones, 75% to 85% appearing once. These data were also filed under a second study, of human thymus T cells.

Sequenced: thymocytes. These receptor sequences come from a boy under two years old with a congenital heart defect.

The sample holds a few counts of this clone. The chain has TRBV7-9 and TRBJ2-7, with D possibly TRBD1 on 5 matching bases. V was pared by 0 bases and J by 2 bases, with 8 bases between. There are 14 residues in the CDR3. Germline V gene data show CDR1 as SEHNR and CDR2 as FQNEAQ (reference sequence). CDR3 sequence: CASSLAQGPYEQYF. DNA of the CDR3: TGTGCCAGCAGCTTAGCGCAGGGCCCCTACGAGCAGTACTTC.

The rearrangement links TRBV7-2 to TRBJ2-7; 8 positions match TRBD1. Germline V CDR1 and CDR2: SGHTA, FQGNSA. There are 14 residues in the CDR3. V gave up 5 bases and J gave up 4 bases; unmatched junction bases: 7. Written as DNA, the CDR3 is TGTGCCAGCAGCCTCCGGGACAGGAGGTACGAGCAGTACTTC. This translates into CASSLRDRRYEQYF.

The gene calls are TRBV4-3 and TRBJ2-7; TRBD2 agrees at 7 bases. The germline CDR1 and CDR2 sequences are LGHNA and YSLEER. Germline trimming cut 0 bases from V and 3 bases from J; bases unmatched to any gene: 23. The length of the CDR3 is 21 residues. CDR3 in DNA: TGCGCCAGCAGCCAAGATCGGACCCCTAACTCTGAGCTAGCGGCAAACTACGAGCAGTACTTC. Its translation is CASSQDRTPNSELAANYEQYF.

The genes are TRBV28 and TRBJ2-1, with a weak D call TRBD1 (6 bases). V lost 4 bases, J lost 4 bases, and 8 bases lay in between. Germline values: CDR1 MDHEN, CDR2 SYDVKM. The CDR3 contains 13 residues. The CDR3 loop is CASSWQGYNEQFF. CDR3 in DNA: TGTGCCAGCAGTTGGCAGGGGTACAATGAGCAGTTCTTC.

V is TRBV9 and J is TRBJ2-1, with 15 bases aligning to TRBD2. CDR3 size: 17 residues. The germline CDR1 and CDR2 sequences are SGDLS and YYNGEE. With V trimmed by 6 bases and J by 4 bases, 8 bases remained unmatched. CDR3 DNA: TGTGCCAGCACCCGAGGACTAGCGGGAGGGACGTACAATGAGCAGTTCTTC. Its translation: CASTRGLAGGTYNEQFF.

This clone showed up just a few times. This chain joins TRBV7-2 and TRBJ2-5, with TRBD2 matching over 8 bases. After removal of 4 bases from V and 1 base from J, the junction contained 2 bases not matched to a gene. Germline assignment: CDR1 SGHTA and CDR2 FQGNSA. The CDR3 is made up of 14 amino acids. The CDR3 coding sequence is TGTGCCAGCAGCTCGGGGGGGATCCAAGAGACCCAGTACTTC. Residues: CASSSGGIQETQYF.

The chain joins TRBV28 to TRBJ2-3; D remains unclear. This CDR3 region has 11 residues. In germline, CDR1 is MDHEN, CDR2 SYDVKM. For the CDR3, the DNA is TGTGCGTCACGATACGGGGATACGCAGTATTTT. The encoded protein is CASRYGDTQYF.

This sequence joins TRBV29-1 and TRBJ2-5; tentative D call: TRBD1 (6 bases). V lost 8 bases and J 4 bases, leaving 14 bases between the germline ends. CDR1 and CDR2 (germline): SQVTM, ANQGSEA. The CDR3 consists of 12 residues. In nucleotides, the CDR3 is TGCAGCTTGGAGGAACAGGGAGAGACCCAGTACTTC. It yields the protein CSLEEQGETQYF. The full variable domain, completed using reference TRBV29-1 and TRBJ2-5, is SAVISQKPSRDICQRGTSLTIQCQVDSQVTMMFWYRQQPGQSLTLIATANQGSEATYESGFVIDKFPISRPNLTFSTLTVSNMSPEDSSIYLCSLEEQGETQYFGPGTRLLVL.

V and J are TRBV5-6 and TRBJ2-5; 7 nucleotides agree with TRBD2. This CDR3 contains 16 residues. With V trimmed by 4 bases and J by 5 bases, 14 bases remained unmatched. CDR1 is SGHDT, CDR2 YYEEEE, per germline. The CDR3 DNA is TGTGCCAGCAGCGCCCTGGGGGGGAGGGCAAGGGAGACCCAGTACTTC. Protein: CASSALGGRARETQYF.

This chain links TRBV30 with TRBJ1-2; D unclear. This CDR3 is 19 amino acids long. In germline, CDR1 is GTSNPN, CDR2 SVGIG (reference sequence). Trimming removed 0 bases from V and 3 bases from J, with 26 bases in between. The CDR3 coding sequence is TGTGCCTGGAGTGTACGGGATACCAGGATATACCCACCTTACTATGGCTACACCTTC. Protein: CAWSVRDTRIYPPYYGYTF.

DNA of the CDR3: TGTGCCAGTTTTACAGGGGGGGGTGGAGGTGCTCCGGTCCACAATGAGCAGTTCTTC. Translating it yields CASFTGGGGGAPVHNEQFF. V and J are TRBV19 and TRBJ2-1; maybe TRBD1 (8 bases). The CDR3 consists of 19 residues. CDR1 and CDR2 from the germline V gene are LNHDA and SQIVND (reference sequence). V lost 8 bases, J lost 5 bases, and 31 bases lay in between.

V and J are TRBV6-5 and TRBJ1-2, with 9 bases fitting TRBD1. V trimming: 4 bases; J trimming: 2 bases; junction bases outside the gene matches: 5. The CDR3 is made up of 15 amino acids. Germline lookup yields CDR1 MNHEY and CDR2 SVGAGI. This CDR3 is CASSCKQGANYGYTF. CDR3 nucleotide sequence: TGTGCCAGCAGTTGTAAACAGGGGGCCAACTATGGCTACACCTTC.

The V call is TRBV6-5, the J call TRBJ1-5; D unclear. The CDR3 loop spans 14 amino acids. Germline V gives CDR1 MNHEY, CDR2 SVGAGI. The V end lost 2 bases, the J end lost 6 bases, and 11 bases lay between the germline ends. The CDR3 sequence is CASSYEEGSQPQHF. CDR3 nucleotides: TGTGCCAGCAGTTACGAGGAGGGCAGTCAGCCCCAGCATTTT.

A few counts support this clone. The chain links TRBV5-4 to TRBJ2-2, with a tentative D call TRBD1 (6 bases). Germline V lookup: CDR1 SGHNT, CDR2 YYREEE (reference sequence). CDR3 length: 15 amino acids. The ends were cut back, 3 bases at V and 4 bases at J, with 13 bases in the middle. CDR3 bases: TGTGCCAGCAGCTCCCGGGACAAGGCCACCGGGGAGCTGTTTTTT. This sequence encodes CASSSRDKATGELFF.

The V and J genes are TRBV28 and TRBJ2-1, with 13 bases fitting TRBD2. The germline CDR1 and CDR2 sequences are MDHEN and SYDVKM. The J segment lost 3 bases and the V segment lost 2 bases, leaving 10 bases of the junction unmatched. The CDR3 loop spans 19 amino acids. The CDR3 spells CASSLPRTSGRGGYNEQFF. The CDR3 DNA reads as TGTGCCAGCAGTTTACCCCGGACTAGCGGGAGAGGGGGCTACAATGAGCAGTTCTTC.

This chain links TRBV4-1 with TRBJ2-1; 14 nucleotides agree with TRBD2. The CDR3 runs 22 residues. The V and J ends lost 1 base and 5 bases, in that order; junction bases with no gene match: 19. Germline V gene sequence: CDR1 MGHRA, CDR2 YSYEKL. The CDR3 loop reads CASSQGPHKGTSGSPDHNEQFF. The CDR3 DNA reads as TGCGCCAGCAGCCAAGGGCCCCACAAGGGGACTAGCGGGAGCCCGGATCACAATGAGCAGTTCTTC.

This chain uses TRBV19 with TRBJ2-2; D uncertain. V was clipped by 1 base and J by 5 bases, with 5 bases between them. Per the germline V gene, CDR1 is LNHDA and CDR2 is SQIVND (reference sequence). The CDR3 totals 13 residues. CDR3 loop: CASSIVHTGELFF. The CDR3 DNA is TGTGCCAGTAGTATAGTTCATACCGGGGAGCTGTTTTTT.

V is TRBV4-3 and J is TRBJ2-5, with D perhaps TRBD2 (6 bases). The V end lost 3 bases, the J end lost 1 base, and 12 bases lay between the germline ends. Germline V gives CDR1 LGHNA, CDR2 YSLEER. This CDR3 contains 15 residues. The CDR3 region is CASSHDPGLQETQYF. Here the CDR3 DNA reads TGCGCCAGCAGCCACGACCCGGGACTCCAAGAGACCCAGTACTTC.

This clone turned up a few times. The chain uses TRBV7-2 and TRBJ2-7, with D perhaps TRBD1 (6 bases). CDR1 SGHTA and CDR2 FQGNSA come from the germline V gene. V lost 0 bases to trimming and J lost 7 bases, with 16 bases between them. CDR3 size: 15 residues. The CDR3 region is CASSLAGAGVLEQYF. The CDR3 DNA is TGTGCCAGCAGCTTAGCCGGGGCAGGGGTCCTGGAGCAGTACTTC.

The chain carries TRBV11-2 and TRBJ2-7; 7 positions agree with TRBD2. CDR3 length: 16 amino acids. CDR1 and CDR2 from the germline V gene are SGHAT and FQNNGV. V lost 0 bases and J lost 3; bases outside the gene matches: 8. As DNA, the CDR3 is TGTGCCAGCAGCTTAGAAGAGGGAGGGTGGTTCTACGAGCAGTACTTC. Translated: CASSLEEGGWFYEQYF.

The J gene is TRBJ2-5, the V gene TRBV28; D unresolved. The DNA matches TRBJ2-7 better at its end, which makes the J call doubtful. In germline, CDR1 is MDHEN, CDR2 SYDVKM. This CDR3 is 15 amino acids long. The CDR3 protein is CASSTTRNFHYEQYF. The DNA of the CDR3 is TGTGCCAGCAGTACAACACGAAACTTTCACTACGAGCAGTACTTC.

This clone was seen a few times. The CDR3: CSAGEAGDPYF. Here the CDR3 DNA reads TGCAGCGCCGGGGAAGCGGGAGACCCGTACTTC. The chain has TRBV29-1 and TRBJ2-7; 8 nucleotides line up with TRBD2. J was trimmed by 12 bases and V by 7 bases; bases with no gene match: 11. The CDR3 contains 11 residues. The V gene's germline CDR1 is SQVTM and CDR2 ANQGSEA.

The chain has TRBV9 and TRBJ1-2; 7 bases are shared with TRBD1. This CDR3 contains 16 residues. Unmatched junction bases numbered 16, after V lost 3 bases and J lost 8 bases. The germline V gene has CDR1 SGDLS and CDR2 YYNGEE. For the CDR3, the DNA is TGTGCCAGCAGCGACGGTCAACTATACAGGGGTCTAGGCTACACCTTC. It codes for CASSDGQLYRGLGYTF.